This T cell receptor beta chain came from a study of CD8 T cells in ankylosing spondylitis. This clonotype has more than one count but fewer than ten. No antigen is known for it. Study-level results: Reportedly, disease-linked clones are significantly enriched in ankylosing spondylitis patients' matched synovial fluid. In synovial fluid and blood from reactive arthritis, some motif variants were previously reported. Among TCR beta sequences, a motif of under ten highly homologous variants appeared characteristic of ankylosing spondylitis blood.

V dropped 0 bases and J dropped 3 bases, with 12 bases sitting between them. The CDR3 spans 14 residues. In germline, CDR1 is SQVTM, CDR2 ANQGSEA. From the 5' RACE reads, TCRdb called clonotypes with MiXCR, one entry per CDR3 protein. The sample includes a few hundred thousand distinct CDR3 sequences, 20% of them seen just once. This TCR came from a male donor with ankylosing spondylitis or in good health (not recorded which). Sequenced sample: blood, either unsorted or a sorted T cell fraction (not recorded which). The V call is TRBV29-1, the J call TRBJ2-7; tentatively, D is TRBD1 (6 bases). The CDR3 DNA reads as TGCAGCGTTGAAGAAGGGGACACCCACTACGAGCAGTACTTC. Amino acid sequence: CSVEEGDTHYEQYF.